Here is one T cell receptor (beta chain) with its context. Antigen unknown. The germline gene is not matched at one end of the junction; a read error may be the cause. The data were obtained in a study of blood T cells in healthy people across ages. Combining a sample-barcoded 5' primer with a J-beta primer mix, a second PCR ran for roughly 6 to 12 cycles. Researchers report that a template-switch adaptor with 12 random nucleotides tagged each cDNA molecule. A minimum of 3 million CDR3-containing paired-end reads was obtained for each sample. TCRdb reanalysed the 5' RACE reads using MiXCR and keeps one entry per CDR3 protein. The data show 980,000 or so distinct CDR3 sequences, roughly 52% seen once. Broader study findings: Leaving the PBMCs unsorted stopped any conclusive comparison of naive versus antigen-experienced cells. It was found that TCR beta diversity correlated strongly with the percentage of naive T cells.

The CDR3 spans 19 residues. The TCR originated in a man aged 30 to 39 in good health. Sequencing was carried out using blood. The chain uses TRBV12-3 or TRBV12-4 and TRBJ1-4; 9 bases line up with TRBD1. This CDR3 reads CASSLGTGLRRATNGKLFF. CDR3 bases: TGTGCCAGCAGTTTGGGGACAGGGCTCCGCCGAGCAACTAATGGAAAACTGTTTTTT.